This paragraph covers one TCR beta chain sequence. Original data processing: Amplification with reference gene primers provided the estimates of nucleated cell counts. Sequenced by immunoSEQ multiplex PCR; TCRdb stores in-frame clones only, minus some. That table is the source of V, J and clone size, and D and trimming were worked out from the DNA. The sample includes approximately 250,000 clones, 65% to 85% seen only once; the top ten take roughly 5.5%. This sample was included in a study of blood T cell repertoires in COVID-19. Study details: Samples representing acute and convalescent COVID-19 were sourced from the United States, Italy and Spain.

CDR3 size: 13 residues. The V gene end was trimmed by 6 bases and the J gene end by 7 bases; junction bases not matched to a gene: 8. Germline assignment: CDR1 ENHRY and CDR2 SYGVKD. The genes are TRBV10-3 and TRBJ1-2; 7 bases are shared with TRBD1. Sequencing was done on a sample of peripheral blood. The sequence derives from a human donor in a cohort sampled during active COVID-19. CDR3 amino acids: CAISPTGKGGYTF. Written as DNA, the CDR3 is TGTGCCATCAGCCCGACAGGGAAGGGTGGCTACACCTTC.